One and the same sample provided the 30 T cell receptor beta chains below, sequenced in a study of blood T cell repertoires in COVID-19. Generated by immunoSEQ multiplex PCR, the TCRdb table keeps only in-frame clones and is missing some. This sample carries about 410,000 clones, roughly 87% of them seen once, and the ten largest clones take approximately 0.55%. The sample consisted of PBMCs or T cells enriched from blood (not recorded which). The receptors come from a man aged 18-30 years who had recovered from COVID-19.

This chain links TRBV12-5 with TRBJ1-1, with 7 nucleotides matching TRBD1. The CDR3 has 14 amino acids. V gave up 1 base and J gave up 5 bases; unmatched junction bases: 4. Germline V gene lookup returns CDR1 LGHNT and CDR2 FRNRAP. Written as DNA, the CDR3 is TGTGCTAGTGGTTTGGGGGACAGTGGGACTGAAGCTTTCTTT. This codes for CASGLGDSGTEAFF.

The chain couples TRBV28 to TRBJ1-6; D gene unclear. V was cut by 6 bases and J by 7 bases, with 7 bases left in between. This CDR3 is 12 amino acids long. Germline V gene data show CDR1 as MDHEN and CDR2 as SYDVKM. CDR3 amino acids: CASSKTNSPLHF. Here the CDR3 DNA reads TGTGCCAGCAGCAAAACAAATTCACCCCTCCACTTT.

This clone has just a few counts. The CDR3 DNA follows: TGTGCCAGCAGCACCGTCTTCGGTGAAGCTTTCTTT. Protein: CASSTVFGEAFF. The chain has TRBV7-9 and TRBJ1-1; D is unclear. The CDR3 runs to 12 residues. V lost 5 bases, J lost 7 bases, and 11 bases lay in between. Germline assignment: CDR1 SEHNR and CDR2 FQNEAQ (reference sequence). The full variable domain, completed using reference TRBV7-9 and TRBJ1-1, is DTGVSQNPRHKITKRGQNVTFRCDPISEHNRLYWYRQTLGQGPEFLTYFQNEAQLEKSRLLSDRFSAERPKGSFSTLEIQRTEQGDSAMYLCASSTVFGEAFFGQGTRLTVV.

The chain links TRBV6-2 or TRBV6-3 to TRBJ1-1; D is uncertain. V was trimmed by 3 bases and J by 1 base, leaving 21 bases between them. CDR1 is MNHEY, CDR2 SVGEGT, per germline. The CDR3 runs to 18 residues. The CDR3: CASSYSFGKGGGNTEAFF. In DNA, the CDR3 is TGTGCCAGCAGTTATTCATTCGGGAAAGGAGGAGGGAACACTGAAGCTTTCTTT.

The chain recombines TRBV9 with TRBJ1-2; 9 bases map to TRBD1. V was pared by 0 bases and J by 2 bases, with 2 bases of the junction left unmatched. This CDR3 has 15 amino acids. In germline, CDR1 is SGDLS, CDR2 YYNGEE. In DNA form, the CDR3 reads TGTGCCAGCAGCGTAGGACAGGGGGAAAACTATGGCTACACCTTC. This gives the protein CASSVGQGENYGYTF.

V usage is TRBV19 and J usage is TRBJ1-1; unclear D gene. Germline CDR1 LNHDA, CDR2 SQIVND (reference sequence). Between the trimmed V and J ends, which lost 7 bases and 5 bases, there was a span of 14 bases. This CDR3 comprises 13 residues. CDR3 amino acids: CASMVTLGTEAFF. The DNA for the CDR3 is TGTGCCAGTATGGTGACCCTCGGGACTGAAGCTTTCTTT.

The V gene is TRBV7-8, the J gene TRBJ1-3; TRBD1 is a possible D gene (5 bases). Germline V gene data show CDR1 as SGHVS and CDR2 as FQNEAQ. The CDR3 is made up of 13 amino acids. Trimming pared 1 base from V and 6 bases from J, leaving 7 bases between. CDR3 loop: CASSLGGANTIYF. CDR3 nucleotide sequence: TGTGCCAGCAGCTTAGGGGGCGCAAACACCATATATTTT. Based on the CDR3 plus reference TRBV7-8 and TRBJ1-3, the full variable domain is GAGVSQSPRYKVAKRGQDVALRCDPISGHVSLFWYQQALGQGPEFLTYFQNEAQLDKSGLPSDRFFAERPEGSVSTLKIQRTQQEDSAVYLCASSLGGANTIYFGEGSWLTVV.

The chain combines TRBV9 with TRBJ2-7; 7 nucleotides align to TRBD2. The germline V gene encodes CDR1 SGDLS and CDR2 YYNGEE. With V trimmed by 3 bases and J by 1 base, 1 base remained unmatched. This CDR3 comprises 13 residues. Here the CDR3 DNA reads TGTGCCAGCAGCGAGGGACTATCCTACGAGCAGTACTTC. Its translation: CASSEGLSYEQYF.

This chain joins TRBV4-1 and TRBJ2-3; D is uncertain. This CDR3 is 14 amino acids long. V shed 4 bases and J shed 0 bases, with 8 bases lying between them. Germline lookup yields CDR1 MGHRA and CDR2 YSYEKL. The CDR3 here is CASSPPFSTDTQYF. CDR3 DNA sequence: TGCGCCAGCAGCCCTCCGTTTAGCACAGATACGCAGTATTTT.

The chain is built from TRBV7-8 and TRBJ1-2; maybe TRBD1 (5 bases). Trimming removed 5 bases at V and 3 bases at J, with 16 bases between. The germline V gene encodes CDR1 SGHVS and CDR2 FQNEAQ. The CDR3 is made up of 15 amino acids. The CDR3 loop reads CASSASRGRDYGYTF. DNA for the CDR3: TGTGCCAGCAGCGCCTCCCGGGGGAGGGACTATGGCTACACCTTC.

This clone was detected once. This rearrangement joins TRBV19 to TRBJ2-3; TRBD1 aligns across 8 bases. With V trimmed by 5 bases and J by 2 bases, 3 bases remained unmatched. The CDR3 extends over 14 amino acids. Germline CDR1 LNHDA, CDR2 SQIVND (reference sequence). The CDR3 sequence: CASSPGGNTDTQYF. As DNA, the CDR3 is TGTGCCAGTAGTCCAGGGGGCAACACAGATACGCAGTATTTT. Full variable domain (remainder filled in from reference TRBV19 and TRBJ2-3): DGGITQSPKYLFRKEGQNVTLSCEQNLNHDAMYWYRQDPGQGLRLIYYSQIVNDFQKGDIAEGYSVSREKKESFPLTVTSAQKNPTAFYLCASSPGGNTDTQYFGPGTRLTVL.

This clone showed up just a few times. The rearrangement links TRBV5-1 to TRBJ2-7; 8 nucleotides match TRBD2. The CDR3 runs 15 residues. The V segment lost 1 base and the J segment 7 bases; nucleotides outside the gene matches: 10. Germline V CDR1 and CDR2: SGHRS, YFSETQ. CDR3 bases: TGCGCCAGCAGCTTGACTAGCGGCCGTGGGTGGGAGCAGTACTTC. This gives the protein CASSLTSGRGWEQYF.

This clone showed up just once. The gene calls are TRBV5-1 and TRBJ2-5; TRBD2 aligns across 9 bases. The CDR3 covers 16 residues. V trimming: 4 bases; J trimming: 1 base; junction bases outside the gene matches: 8. CDR1 and CDR2 (germline): SGHRS, YFSETQ. The CDR3 loop is CASSPTSGPVQETQYF. DNA for the CDR3: TGCGCCAGCAGCCCGACTAGCGGACCAGTCCAAGAGACCCAGTACTTC.

CDR3: CARSLVGAEQYF. CDR3 sequence (DNA): TGTGCCAGAAGCTTGGTGGGGGCCGAGCAGTACTTC. J is TRBJ2-7 and V is TRBV5-3; D is perhaps TRBD1 (6 bases). TRBV5-3 is flagged as an ORF with uncertain function. The CDR3 has 12 amino acids. The V and J ends lost 0 bases and 6 bases respectively, with 7 bases between them.

CDR3 protein: CASSLGRQGSGANVLTF. Written as DNA, the CDR3 is TGTGCCAGCAGCTTAGGGCGACAGGGCTCTGGGGCCAACGTCCTGACTTTC. The chain combines TRBV7-9 with TRBJ2-6, with 7 nucleotides matching TRBD1. J gave up 0 bases and V 1 base, and 3 bases lay outside the gene matches. From germline, CDR1 is SEHNR and CDR2 FQNEAQ (reference sequence). CDR3 length equals 17 residues.

The chain has TRBV30 and TRBJ2-5, with TRBD1 matching over 8 bases. The CDR3 loop spans 17 amino acids. With V trimmed by 3 bases and J by 1 base, 13 bases remained unmatched. Germline V gene data show CDR1 as GTSNPN and CDR2 as SVGIG (reference sequence). The CDR3 spells CAWSNHNWTGTQETQYF. CDR3 in DNA: TGTGCCTGGAGCAATCACAACTGGACAGGGACCCAAGAGACCCAGTACTTC.

J is TRBJ2-5 and V is TRBV5-1; the D is unclear. This CDR3 spans 12 amino acids. The germline V gene encodes CDR1 SGHRS and CDR2 YFSETQ. V lost 0 bases to trimming and J lost 5 bases, with 5 bases between them. The CDR3 DNA reads TGCGCCAGCAGCTTGGCGGGTGAGACCCAGTACTTC. As protein: CASSLAGETQYF.

The chain's CDR3 is CASSISRGGEASYEQYF. The CDR3 coding sequence is TGTGCCAGTAGTATATCCCGTGGGGGCGAGGCTTCCTACGAGCAGTACTTC. V usage is TRBV19 and J usage is TRBJ2-7, with D possibly TRBD1 on 6 matching bases. The length of the CDR3 is 17 residues. The V end lost 2 bases, the J end lost 1 base, and 18 bases lay between the germline ends. The germline V gene has CDR1 LNHDA and CDR2 SQIVND (reference sequence). Full variable domain (rest looked up from reference TRBV19 and TRBJ2-7): DGGITQSPKYLFRKEGQNVTLSCEQNLNHDAMYWYRQDPGQGLRLIYYSQIVNDFQKGDIAEGYSVSREKKESFPLTVTSAQKNPTAFYLCASSISRGGEASYEQYFGPGTRLTVT.

The CDR3 reads CASSILAGNTIYF. CDR3 nucleotide sequence: TGTGCCAGTAGTATCCTAGCCGGAAACACCATATATTTT. This chain connects TRBV19 to TRBJ1-3; D is uncertain. V lost 3 bases and J 4 bases, leaving 7 bases between the germline ends. Germline-derived CDR1 and CDR2 are LNHDA and SQIVND (reference sequence). The length of the CDR3 is 13 residues.

This clone came up many times. The chain recombines TRBV29-1 with TRBJ1-1; 7 nucleotides agree with TRBD1. Germline CDR1 is SQVTM and CDR2 is ANQGSEA. This CDR3 has 12 amino acids. J was trimmed by 4 bases and V by 7 bases; bases with no gene match: 6. DNA for the CDR3: TGCAGCGCATTCAGGGGGACCACTGAAGCTTTCTTT. Its translation: CSAFRGTTEAFF.

The chain carries TRBV13 and TRBJ1-1, with TRBD1 as a possible D gene (5 bases). CDR1 and CDR2 from the germline V gene are PRHDT and FYEKMQ (reference sequence). V gave up 1 base and J gave up 6 bases, with 12 bases separating them. The CDR3 contains 14 residues. In DNA, the CDR3 is TGTGCCAGCAGCTTAGCGGCAGGGTTCGCTGAAGCTTTCTTT. Protein sequence: CASSLAAGFAEAFF.

The chain combines TRBV5-4 with TRBJ2-1; the match to TRBD2 covers 11 bases. Per germline, CDR1 SGHNT and CDR2 YYREEE (reference sequence). This CDR3 is 16 amino acids long. V dropped 4 bases and J dropped 7; count of bases not matched to a gene: 10. The CDR3 DNA reads TGTGCCAGCAGCCTGGGGTCACTAGCGGGGGTTAATGAGCAGTTCTTC. Protein: CASSLGSLAGVNEQFF.

This chain joins TRBV6-5 and TRBJ1-6; TRBD1 might be the D (5 bases). V was trimmed by 7 bases and J by 2 bases, leaving 9 bases between them. CDR3 length: 14 amino acids. Per germline, CDR1 MNHEY and CDR2 SVGAGI. CDR3 nucleotides: TGTGCCAGCATCGGGGGGACCTATAATTCACCCCTCCACTTT. Its protein product is CASIGGTYNSPLHF.

This clone was found once. The chain has TRBV19 and TRBJ2-3; 9 nucleotides align to TRBD2. CDR3 size: 14 residues. The V segment lost 1 base and the J segment 8 bases; nucleotides outside the gene matches: 4. Germline CDR1 reads LNHDA; CDR2 reads SQIVND (reference sequence). This chain's CDR3 is CASSIVAGEGTQYF. CDR3 DNA: TGTGCCAGTAGTATAGTAGCGGGAGAAGGTACGCAGTATTTT.

The rearrangement joins TRBV12-3 or TRBV12-4 to TRBJ1-1, with D possibly being TRBD1 (5 bases). Trimming shortened V by 10 bases and J by 3 bases, and 15 bases separated the two germline ends. The CDR3 length is 13 residues. The CDR3 DNA sequence: TGTGCCACCCTTCGGCGGGGCGACACTGAAGCTTTCTTT. It encodes CATLRRGDTEAFF.

The rearrangement uses TRBV7-3 and TRBJ1-1; D possibly corresponds to TRBD1 (6 bases). The CDR3 consists of 13 residues. Trimming removed 5 bases at V and 11 bases at J, with 18 bases between. Germline loops: CDR1 SGHTA, CDR2 FQGTGA. CDR3 DNA: TGTGCCAGCAGCGTAGGGGGTGAGGGGTCGGCTTTCTTT. This translates into CASSVGGEGSAFF.

V is TRBV3-1 (or the pseudogene TRBV3-2) and J is TRBJ2-3, with a possible D match to TRBD2 (6 bases). V was clipped by 4 bases and J by 8 bases, with 16 bases between them. The CDR3 covers 14 residues. Germline-derived CDR1 and CDR2 are LGHDT and YNNKEL (reference sequence). CDR3 residues: CASSPMGGQGTQYF. Here the CDR3 DNA reads TGTGCCAGCAGCCCAATGGGGGGTCAAGGTACGCAGTATTTT.

The J gene is TRBJ1-5, the V gene TRBV24-1; TRBD1 is a possible D gene (5 bases). This CDR3 contains 13 residues. Trimming pared 6 bases from V and 3 bases from J, leaving 8 bases between. CDR1 and CDR2 (germline): KGHDR, SFDVKD. CDR3 bases: TGTGCCACCAGTTCAGGGATCAATCAGCCCCAGCATTTT. This codes for CATSSGINQPQHF.

The DNA for the CDR3 is TGCGCCAGCAGCTTGACCGTGGGGCTAGCGGGTATGGTTGAGCAGTTCTTC. Encoded protein: CASSLTVGLAGMVEQFF. The chain uses TRBV5-1 and TRBJ2-1; 8 positions agree with TRBD2. CDR3 size: 17 residues. V gave up 1 base and J gave up 9 bases; unmatched junction bases: 15. Germline V gene lookup returns CDR1 SGHRS and CDR2 YFSETQ.

The genes are TRBV14 and TRBJ1-2, with D unclear. The CDR3 has 14 amino acids. Germline CDR1 is SGHDN and CDR2 is FVKESK. The V end was cut by 3 bases, the J end by 4 bases, with 12 bases between. CDR3 loop: CASSQFQESYGYTF. CDR3 in DNA: TGTGCCAGCAGCCAGTTTCAGGAATCCTATGGCTACACCTTC.